The 32 T cell receptor beta chains presented below share a single source sample, sequenced in a study of T cells in Graves' hyperthyroidism and ophthalmopathy (dated by TCRdb to between 2017 and 2020). To prepare the library, multiplex PCR was applied. Data came from an Illumina HiSeq 2000. The TCR beta CDR3 regions were amplified from the RNA transcripts. For the first round of RT-PCR on the TCR CDR3, the HTBI primer set was used together with the Qiagen OneStep RT-PCR kit. TCRdb trimmed the raw reads at Q25, called clones with MiXCR and kept productive beta chains. Every CDR3 protein is listed once, alongside the most common genes and DNA of its rows. The sample records a few hundred thousand distinct CDR3 sequences, 46% of which are singletons. The ten largest clones add up to around a fifth of the sample. Sequencing was performed on peripheral blood or thyroid tissue (not recorded which). The receptors were sampled from an adult woman with Graves' disease, either hyperthyroidism or ophthalmopathy (not recorded which).

The chain combines TRBV2 with TRBJ1-6, with 7 bases that match TRBD1. The CDR3 runs 16 residues. V lost 7 bases and J lost 14; bases outside the gene matches: 20. Germline V CDR1 and CDR2: SNHLY, FYNNEI. The CDR3 DNA follows: TGTGCCAGCATGGAGGACAGGCCCCTTGGGGTTGGGTCCCTCCACTTT. It is translated as CASMEDRPLGVGSLHF.

This clonotype was seen a few times. The chain uses TRBV28 and TRBJ2-7, with TRBD1 identical over 7 bases. V lost 11 bases to trimming and J lost 0 bases; unmatched junction nucleotides: 13. Looked up from germline, CDR1 is MDHEN and CDR2 is SYDVKM. The CDR3 is 15 amino acids. CDR3 region: CACIGTGQSSYEQYF. CDR3 bases: TGTGCCTGTATAGGGACGGGACAGAGCTCCTACGAGCAGTACTTC.

This rearrangement joins TRBV18 to TRBJ1-1; D unclear. This CDR3 is 13 amino acids long. V was cut by 0 bases and J by 7 bases, with 9 bases left in between. From germline, CDR1 is KGHSH and CDR2 LQKENI. CDR3 nucleotide sequence: TGTGCCAGCTCACCACCAGACGCTATTGAAGCTTTCTTT. Amino acid sequence: CASSPPDAIEAFF.

The chain links TRBV2 to TRBJ2-2; D is tentatively TRBD1 or TRBD2 (6 bases each). CDR3 size: 14 residues. In germline, CDR1 is SNHLY, CDR2 FYNNEI. V was pared by 8 bases and J by 0 bases, with 10 bases between. The CDR3 coding sequence is TGTGCCAGCGGAGGGACATCGAACACCGGGGAGCTGTTTTTT. This codes for CASGGTSNTGELFF.

This clonotype was observed a few times. V usage is TRBV10-3 and J usage is TRBJ2-3, with D perhaps matching TRBD1 (6 bases). The CDR3 is 15 amino acids. The ends were cut back, 6 bases at V and 0 bases at J, with 13 bases in the middle. The germline CDR1 and CDR2 sequences are ENHRY and SYGVKD. The CDR3 reads CAISPGTPSTDTQYF. In DNA form, the CDR3 reads TGTGCCATCAGCCCCGGGACACCAAGCACAGATACGCAGTATTTT.

This clonotype is a singleton in its sample. This chain joins TRBV11-2 and TRBJ2-5; tentatively, D is TRBD1 or TRBD2 (5 bases each). Trimming shortened V by 3 bases and J by 5 bases, and 22 bases separated the two germline ends. The CDR3 consists of 17 residues. Germline CDR1 and CDR2: SGHAT and FQNNGV. The CDR3: CASSLENTGAGWETQYF. The DNA of the CDR3 is TGTGCCAGCAGCTTGGAGAACACCGGGGCAGGATGGGAGACCCAGTACTTC.

The chain joins TRBV7-9 to TRBJ1-3, with TRBD1 as a possible D gene (6 bases). The CDR3 has 14 residues. Germline values: CDR1 SEHNR, CDR2 FQNEAQ (reference sequence). Trimming took off 2 bases at V and 6 bases at J, with 11 bases between the two ends. The CDR3 sequence: CASSLLQGTNTIYF. As DNA, the CDR3 is TGTGCCAGCAGCTTACTTCAGGGGACAAACACCATATATTTT. Full variable domain (remainder filled in from reference TRBV7-9 and TRBJ1-3): DTGVSQNPRHKITKRGQNVTFRCDPISEHNRLYWYRQTLGQGPEFLTYFQNEAQLEKSRLLSDRFSAERPKGSFSTLEIQRTEQGDSAMYLCASSLLQGTNTIYFGEGSWLTVV.

The sample holds many counts of this clonotype. The genes are TRBV28 and TRBJ2-5; 10 nucleotides line up with TRBD2. The CDR3 is made up of 15 amino acids. CDR1 is MDHEN, CDR2 SYDVKM, per germline. The V gene end was trimmed by 2 bases and the J gene end by 4 bases; junction bases not matched to a gene: 4. CDR3 sequence (DNA): TGTGCCAGCAGTTTACGGCTAGCGGGAGTAGAGACCCAGTACTTC. Amino acids: CASSLRLAGVETQYF.

Many counts were recorded for this clonotype. The V and J genes are TRBV20-1 and TRBJ1-5; TRBD1 matches 8 bases. The CDR3 sequence is 16 residues long. J was trimmed by 9 bases and V by 2 bases; bases with no gene match: 15. Germline CDR1 and CDR2: DFQATT and SNEGSKA (reference sequence). The CDR3 spells CSARYPAGGLGRPQHF. The CDR3 nucleotides read TGCAGTGCTAGATATCCCGCAGGGGGCCTAGGTCGGCCCCAGCATTTT.

This clonotype turned up a few times. The rearrangement joins TRBV7-6 to TRBJ2-5, with D perhaps assigned TRBD1 or TRBD2 (5 bases each). Trimming shortened V by 6 bases and J by 4 bases, and 12 bases separated the two germline ends. The germline gives CDR1 SGHVS, CDR2 FNYEAQ. The CDR3 consists of 13 residues. The CDR3 sequence: CASSWGTGETQYF. CDR3 coding DNA: TGTGCCAGCAGTTGGGGGACGGGAGAGACCCAGTACTTC.

V usage is TRBV6-1 and J usage is TRBJ2-7; TRBD1 matches at 7 bases. CDR1 and CDR2 from the germline V gene are MNHNS and SASEGT. The CDR3 totals 13 residues. After removal of 2 bases from V and 5 bases from J, the junction contained 3 bases not matched to a gene. CDR3 region: CASSETGVHEQYF. CDR3 DNA sequence: TGTGCCAGCAGTGAAACAGGGGTCCACGAGCAGTACTTC.

This clonotype was counted ten times or more. The chain employs TRBV5-1 and TRBJ1-4, with D maybe TRBD1 (5 bases). The germline gives CDR1 SGHRS, CDR2 YFSETQ. The CDR3 runs 15 residues. Trimming cost V 4 bases and J 8 bases, with 18 bases left between them. The CDR3 nucleotides are TGCGCCAGCAGCCTCGAGGGACCGACTGGCGAAAAACTGTTTTTT. It yields the protein CASSLEGPTGEKLFF.

The table lists this clonotype with many counts. The rearrangement joins TRBV6-1 to TRBJ2-7; the D gene is possibly TRBD1 (5 bases). CDR1 and CDR2 from the germline V gene are MNHNS and SASEGT. This CDR3 contains 15 residues. The V and J ends lost 0 bases and 3 bases respectively, with 12 bases between them. CDR3 DNA: TGTGCCAGCAGTGAAGCTCCAGGGCCCGGCTACGAGCAGTACTTC. It translates to CASSEAPGPGYEQYF.

V gene TRBV29-1 combines with J gene TRBJ2-2; D not certain. CDR1 is SQVTM and CDR2 is ANQGSEA in the germline V gene. Deletions cut 4 bases from V and 4 bases from J, with 10 bases between. The CDR3 length is 13 residues. CDR3 nucleotide sequence: TGCAGCGTTGGGTCTTCTTCCACCGGGGAGCTGTTTTTT. Translation gives CSVGSSSTGELFF.

The gene calls are TRBV28 and TRBJ1-2, with TRBD1 as a possible D gene (5 bases). Germline-derived CDR1 and CDR2 are MDHEN and SYDVKM. This CDR3 region has 12 residues. V was pared by 6 bases and J by 8 bases, with 13 bases between. The CDR3 spells CASSRKTAGYTF. The CDR3 coding sequence is TGTGCCAGCAGCCGCAAGACAGCAGGCTACACCTTC.

The CDR3 DNA reads TGTGCCAGCAGTTACTCGGGGATCGAGGCTGGCTACACCTTC. Translating it yields CASSYSGIEAGYTF. The rearrangement links TRBV6-5 to TRBJ1-2; D not certain. The germline V gene encodes CDR1 MNHEY and CDR2 SVGAGI. V lost 0 bases to trimming and J lost 7 bases, with 12 bases between them. The CDR3 loop spans 14 amino acids.

This clonotype turned up a few times. This chain links TRBV4-1 with TRBJ1-5; tentative D call: TRBD1 (5 bases). CDR3 length equals 18 residues. The V gene's germline CDR1 is MGHRA and CDR2 YSYEKL. V lost 0 bases to trimming and J lost 1 base, with 16 bases between them. The CDR3 DNA reads TGCGCCAGCAGCCAAGATGGCGGGGGGTGGAGCAGCAATCAGCCCCAGCATTTT. It encodes CASSQDGGGWSSNQPQHF.

This clonotype was seen many times. The chain uses TRBV4-1 and TRBJ1-5, with D tentatively TRBD1 (5 bases). There are 15 residues in the CDR3. Germline V CDR1 and CDR2: MGHRA, YSYEKL. Trimming removed 0 bases at V and 6 bases at J, with 12 bases between. The DNA for the CDR3 is TGCGCCAGCAGCCAAGAGGTTGCAGGGCCTCAGCCCCAGCATTTT. It codes for CASSQEVAGPQPQHF.

Concerning this clonotype itself: Germline is not matched at one junction end, which may reflect a read error. The V gene is TRBV7-2, the J gene TRBJ1-5; a possible D gene is TRBD1 (6 bases). Germline-derived CDR1 and CDR2 are SGHTA and FQGNSA. The CDR3 is 14 amino acids. CDR3 sequence: CASSAQTGNQPQHF. CDR3 sequence (DNA): TGCGCCAGCAGCGCACAAACAGGGAATCAGCCCCAGCATTTT. The whole variable domain, remainder taken from reference TRBV7-2 and TRBJ1-5, is GAGVSQSPSNKVTEKGKDVELRCDPISGHTALYWYRQSLGQGLEFLIYFQGNSAPDKSGLPSDRFSAERTGGSVSTLTIQRTQQEDSAVYLCASSAQTGNQPQHFGDGTRLSIL.

This clonotype was picked up a small number of times. J is TRBJ1-1 and V is TRBV29-1; TRBD1 is a possible D gene (6 bases). V lost 5 bases and J 3 bases, leaving 10 bases between the germline ends. The germline CDR1 and CDR2 sequences are SQVTM and ANQGSEA. The CDR3 spans 12 residues. CDR3 in amino acids: CSVTGSDTEAFF. The CDR3 DNA reads TGCAGCGTTACAGGGTCAGACACTGAAGCTTTCTTT. Combining the CDR3 with reference TRBV29-1 and TRBJ1-1 gives the whole variable domain SAVISQKPSRDICQRGTSLTIQCQVDSQVTMMFWYRQQPGQSLTLIATANQGSEATYESGFVIDKFPISRPNLTFSTLTVSNMSPEDSSIYLCSVTGSDTEAFFGQGTRLTVV.

This chain links TRBV5-1 with TRBJ1-2, with 9 bases lining up with TRBD1. CDR1 is SGHRS, CDR2 YFSETQ, per germline. The J segment lost 5 bases and the V segment lost 4 bases, leaving 9 bases of the junction unmatched. The length of the CDR3 is 15 residues. Written as DNA, the CDR3 is TGCGCCAGCAGCCAGAATTCCGGGACAGGGTATGGCTACACCTTC. This codes for CASSQNSGTGYGYTF.

This chain links TRBV10-1 with TRBJ2-7; D gene uncertain. Trimming took off 3 bases at V and 3 bases at J, with 12 bases between the two ends. This CDR3 comprises 14 residues. Germline V gene sequence: CDR1 WNHNN, CDR2 SYGVQD (reference sequence). The CDR3 loop reads CASSDGGVGYEQYF. The CDR3, as DNA: TGCGCCAGCAGTGATGGTGGGGTCGGCTACGAGCAGTACTTC.

In its sample, this clonotype was seen many times. V is TRBV6-5 and J is TRBJ2-7; 9 nucleotides align to TRBD2. The CDR3 consists of 13 residues. CDR1 and CDR2 from the germline V gene are MNHEY and SVGAGI. Unmatched junction bases numbered 8, after V lost 10 bases and J lost 4 bases. This chain's CDR3 is CAMRTSDKYEQYF. The CDR3 coding sequence is TGTGCCATGCGGACTAGCGACAAGTACGAGCAGTACTTC.

This rearrangement joins TRBV5-1 to TRBJ2-7; D is undetermined. Trimming stripped 4 bases from V and 7 bases from J, with 9 bases between. The CDR3 totals 11 residues. Germline V CDR1 and CDR2: SGHRS, YFSETQ. CDR3 protein: CASSLNNEQYF. Here the CDR3 DNA reads TGCGCCAGCAGCCTGAACAATGAGCAGTACTTC.

The chain employs TRBV7-9 and TRBJ2-2, with D possibly TRBD1 on 6 matching bases. Germline V gene lookup returns CDR1 SEHNR and CDR2 FQNEAQ (reference sequence). V shed 6 bases and J shed 0 bases, with 14 bases lying between them. The CDR3 extends over 16 amino acids. CDR3 loop: CASSPDRSSNTGELFF. CDR3 nucleotide sequence: TGTGCCAGCAGTCCTGACAGGAGTTCGAACACCGGGGAGCTGTTTTTT.

This sequence joins TRBV7-2 and TRBJ2-5; a possible D gene is TRBD2 (6 bases). The ends were cut back, 5 bases at V and 5 bases at J, with 18 bases in the middle. This CDR3 comprises 15 residues. Germline values: CDR1 SGHTA, CDR2 FQGNSA. Here the CDR3 reads CASSQDGRRAETQYF. In DNA form, the CDR3 reads TGTGCCAGCAGCCAGGACGGGAGACGTGCGGAGACCCAGTACTTC.

This clonotype was detected a few times. This rearrangement joins TRBV12-3 or TRBV12-4 to TRBJ1-2; D call uncertain. V shed 3 bases and J shed 2 bases, with 7 bases lying between them. The CDR3 is 13 residues long. In DNA, the CDR3 is TGTGCCAGCAGTTTTGGGGAAAACTATGGCTACACCTTC. It is translated as CASSFGENYGYTF.

This clonotype was seen ten or more times. V is TRBV4-1 and J is TRBJ2-7, with 10 bases identical to TRBD2. CDR3 length: 15 residues. Germline V lookup: CDR1 MGHRA, CDR2 YSYEKL. V was clipped by 4 bases and J by 7 bases; unmatched bases: 10. CDR3 DNA sequence: TGCGCCAGCAGCCCATTAGCGGGGGGACTCGAGGAGCAGTACTTC. Protein sequence: CASSPLAGGLEEQYF.

The CDR3 protein is CATSSGTGVGAYGYTF. The DNA of the CDR3 is TGTGCCACCAGTTCGGGGACAGGGGTTGGAGCCTATGGCTACACCTTC. V gene TRBV24-1 combines with J gene TRBJ1-2; 10 bases match TRBD1. Looked up from germline, CDR1 is KGHDR and CDR2 is SFDVKD. The V gene end was trimmed by 6 bases and the J gene end by 4 bases; junction bases not matched to a gene: 10. This CDR3 region has 16 residues.

This clonotype appeared many times. J is TRBJ1-2 and V is TRBV20-1, with D uncertain. Germline-derived CDR1 and CDR2 are DFQATT and SNEGSKA (reference sequence). The length of the CDR3 is 11 residues. Trimming left V 5 bases short and J 7 bases short, with 11 bases between. CDR3 loop: CSALLPRGYTF. In DNA form, the CDR3 reads TGCAGTGCTCTCCTACCCCGTGGCTACACCTTC.

V and J are TRBV6-1 and TRBJ1-1, with D perhaps matching TRBD1 (6 bases). V was trimmed by 0 bases and J by 0 bases, leaving 14 bases between them. CDR3 size: 17 residues. In germline, CDR1 is MNHNS, CDR2 SASEGT. The CDR3: CASSEAAGARMNTEAFF. The CDR3 region has the DNA TGTGCCAGCAGTGAAGCGGCAGGGGCGAGAATGAACACTGAAGCTTTCTTT.

This clonotype showed up just a few times. The gene calls are TRBV19 and TRBJ2-1, with D unclear. The CDR3 length is 13 residues. Trimming left V 3 bases short and J 3 bases short, with 6 bases between. CDR1 is LNHDA, CDR2 SQIVND, per germline (reference sequence). The CDR3 region is CASSIALYNEQFF. As DNA, the CDR3 is TGTGCCAGTAGTATCGCCCTCTACAATGAGCAGTTCTTC.